Listed here is a single TCR beta chain. The antigen is unknown. This entry belongs to a study of T cells in localized non-small cell lung cancer. Study findings and constraints: Among blood samples, higher T cell density accompanied longer overall survival.

Assay: immunoSEQ multiplex PCR; the TCRdb copy retains only in-frame clones and omits some. This table has nearly 2,500 clones, around 32% appearing once. The CDR3 sequence is 14 residues long. Germline V lookup: CDR1 SGHRS, CDR2 YFSETQ. The ends were cut back, 4 bases at V and 4 bases at J, with 14 bases in the middle. The sample in question was lung tumor tissue, obtained before any cancer treatment. The V call is TRBV5-1, the J call TRBJ2-5; maybe TRBD1 (5 bases). The receptor was derived from a female donor at least 60 years old with stage II lung adenocarcinoma. The CDR3 sequence is CASSTPDNTETQYF. The CDR3 bases are TGCGCCAGCAGCACGCCGGACAATACAGAGACCCAGTACTTC.